A single sample gave rise to the 12 T cell receptor beta chains below, sequenced in a study of T cells in localized non-small cell lung cancer (TCRdb year 2020). Libraries were built with the immunoSEQ multiplex PCR assay. This immuneACCESS table, as held by TCRdb, lists in-frame sequences with V and J called but not all clones. Of the missing ones, under half trace to an unresolved V gene in checked studies; the others have no known cause. For this sample the table gives fewer than 35,000 clones, of which 85% to 90% were detected only once. 3.5% to 5% of the sample goes to the ten largest clones. Sequenced material: peripheral blood, taken before any cancer treatment. These receptors were collected from a man between 40 and 70 years old with stage I lung adenocarcinoma.

The chain recombines TRBV10-3 with TRBJ2-2; 8 positions match TRBD2. Trimming cost V 8 bases and J 4 bases; bases outside gene matches: 12. The CDR3 has 16 amino acids. Germline CDR1 ENHRY, CDR2 SYGVKD. The CDR3: CAIAAGGGGGTGELFF. CDR3 in DNA: TGTGCCATCGCAGCCGGGGGGGGCGGAGGCACCGGGGAGCTGTTTTTT.

This clone has more than one count but fewer than ten. The rearrangement joins TRBV18 to TRBJ1-1; D may be TRBD1 (6 bases). Trimming pared 2 bases from V and 7 bases from J, leaving 14 bases between. The CDR3 loop spans 14 amino acids. Germline CDR1 is KGHSH and CDR2 is LQKENI. CDR3 sequence reads: CASSPRQDVGEAFF. The CDR3 nucleotides are TGTGCCAGCTCACCAAGACAGGACGTGGGTGAAGCTTTCTTT.

V is TRBV7-9 and J is TRBJ2-3; 11 bases align to TRBD2. V was pared by 5 bases and J by 2 bases, with 3 bases of the junction left unmatched. CDR1 and CDR2 (germline): SEHNR, FQNEAQ (reference sequence). The CDR3 loop spans 15 amino acids. Here the CDR3 reads CASSLSGGATDTQYF. DNA for the CDR3: TGTGCCAGCAGCCTTAGCGGGGGGGCCACAGATACGCAGTATTTT. The full variable domain, in which reference TRBV7-9 and TRBJ2-3 provide the parts outside the CDR3, is DTGVSQNPRHKITKRGQNVTFRCDPISEHNRLYWYRQTLGQGPEFLTYFQNEAQLEKSRLLSDRFSAERPKGSFSTLEIQRTEQGDSAMYLCASSLSGGATDTQYFGPGTRLTVL.

The rearrangement links TRBV6-6 to TRBJ1-2; D is perhaps TRBD1 (5 bases). CDR1 and CDR2 from the germline V gene are MNHNY and SVGAGI (reference sequence). V lost 10 bases and J 8 bases, leaving 23 bases between the germline ends. The CDR3 extends over 14 amino acids. In DNA form, the CDR3 reads TGTGCCACCGGGCTGGGGGAAGTAGCACAGGGCTACACCTTC. This gives the protein CATGLGEVAQGYTF.

The chain couples TRBV6-5 to TRBJ1-1, with D maybe TRBD1 (5 bases). Trimming cost V 2 bases and J 5 bases, with 9 bases left between them. Looked up from germline, CDR1 is MNHEY and CDR2 is SVGAGI. The CDR3 has 13 amino acids. The CDR3 DNA reads as TGTGCCAGCAGTTACGGGGGGAAGACTGAAGCTTTCTTT. It yields the protein CASSYGGKTEAFF.

This CDR3 reads CASSQGTTGQPQHF. The DNA of the CDR3 is TGTGCCAGCAGTCAGGGGACAACGGGACAGCCCCAGCATTTT. The genes are TRBV6-1 and TRBJ1-5; weak D call: TRBD1 (6 bases). The CDR3 is made up of 14 amino acids. The germline CDR1 and CDR2 sequences are MNHNS and SASEGT. V was pared by 5 bases and J by 7 bases, with 15 bases between.

This chain links TRBV5-6 with TRBJ1-2; D is perhaps TRBD1 (5 bases). The CDR3 is 14 residues long. CDR1 and CDR2 from the germline V gene are SGHDT and YYEEEE. Trimming left V 2 bases short and J 2 bases short, with 10 bases between. The CDR3 loop is CASSLGQGNYGYTF. The CDR3 bases are TGTGCCAGCAGCTTAGGTCAGGGAAACTATGGCTACACCTTC.

The chain links TRBV5-1 to TRBJ2-4; the D gene is possibly TRBD1 (6 bases). Germline values: CDR1 SGHRS, CDR2 YFSETQ. V lost 2 bases to trimming and J lost 10 bases, with 13 bases between them. CDR3 length: 13 residues. The CDR3 spells CASSLQGSTIQYF. The DNA of the CDR3 is TGCGCCAGCAGCTTACAGGGTTCCACTATTCAGTACTTC.

The chain joins TRBV7-2 to TRBJ2-7, with D unclear. Trimming shortened V by 6 bases and J by 7 bases, and 13 bases separated the two germline ends. The CDR3 sequence is 12 residues long. Germline V gives CDR1 SGHTA, CDR2 FQGNSA. The CDR3 region has the DNA TGTGCCAGCAGTTTCCCCCCCGAGGAGCAGTACTTC. Encoded protein: CASSFPPEEQYF.

The chain links TRBV6-1 to TRBJ2-7; 9 bases match TRBD1. From germline, CDR1 is MNHNS and CDR2 SASEGT. The ends lost 5 bases at V and 2 bases at J; junction bases unmatched: 7. The CDR3 runs 15 residues. This chain's CDR3 is CASSKSGQGPYEQYF. CDR3 bases: TGTGCCAGCAGTAAATCGGGACAGGGCCCCTACGAGCAGTACTTC.

The chain is built from TRBV5-1 and TRBJ2-3; no reliable D call. The CDR3 length is 14 residues. In germline, CDR1 is SGHRS, CDR2 YFSETQ. V was shortened by 0 bases and J by 6 bases, with 11 bases between the two germline ends. The CDR3 sequence is CASSLANDRDTQYF. The CDR3 DNA is TGCGCCAGCAGCTTGGCCAATGATCGGGATACGCAGTATTTT. The full variable domain, rest sourced from reference TRBV5-1 and TRBJ2-3, is KAGVTQTPRYLIKTRGQQVTLSCSPISGHRSVSWYQQTPGQGLQFLFEYFSETQRNKGNFPGRFSGRQFSNSRSEMNVSTLELGDSALYLCASSLANDRDTQYFGPGTRLTVL.

V gene TRBV15 combines with J gene TRBJ2-4, with D tentatively TRBD1 (6 bases). Per germline, CDR1 LNHNV and CDR2 YYDKDF (reference sequence). Trimming removed 1 base at V and 3 bases at J, with 13 bases between. This CDR3 has 16 amino acids. The CDR3 region is CATSRGTTGDKNIQYF. In DNA form, the CDR3 reads TGTGCCACCAGCAGAGGGACGACAGGAGACAAAAACATTCAGTACTTC.